Sequencing of this TCR beta chain was carried out in a study of blood T cell repertoires in COVID-19 (dated by TCRdb to about 2020). About the study as a whole: Samples covering the acute and convalescent phases of COVID-19 were provided by collaborators in the United States, Italy and Spain. The prospective study material was composed of cDNA or gDNA derived from T cells, B-cell-depleted T cells, or PBMCs. Subjects who had been exposed to COVID-19, were actively infected with it, or had recovered from it provided the deeply sampled blood TCRbeta repertoires that made up the dataset. A freely available public database, intended as a resource for researchers studying the immune response to SARS-CoV-2, is where the repertoires were released. The samples were drawn from the first 160 participants of the ongoing ImmuneRACE study and from 1,200 or so subjects provided by 6 global collaborators. The sample metadata nearly always contained a de-identified subject ID, COVID-19 status, age in years and sex. HLA class I and class II types, where available, came from metadata supplied by the sample provider rather than from assay-based typing.

Including cysteine and phenylalanine, the CDR3 has 12 amino acids. Kept here is only the CDR3 DNA, which spans 36 bases and is read in frame from base 1. Trimming costs V 5 bases and J 6 bases, and their ends lie 10 bases apart. From a lookup of the germline V gene, CDR1 and CDR2 are MNHEY and SVGAGI. At one collaborating source in Seattle, patients were enrolled during active infection and were followed longitudinally through the course of disease. Each collaborating institution followed its own protocols to collect whole blood in K2EDTA tubes. For TCRbeta analysis, collaborators shipped samples as frozen whole blood, isolated PBMCs, or DNA extracted from either of those sample types. Overall results and qualifications from the work: How much clinical and demographic metadata was included differed by source and by participant, and the metadata was provided uncurated.

TCRbeta CDR3 regions were amplified from genomic DNA using the immunoSEQ Assay, a bias-controlled multiplex PCR. The authors processed their data as follows. The number of nucleated cells in each sample was estimated from the amplification of reference gene primers within the assay. Sequence reads were collapsed and filtered to measure the absolute abundance of every unique TCRbeta CDR3 rearrangement. Productive Simpson clonality was computed per sample as the square root of Simpson's diversity index over productive rearrangements. Held by TCRdb, this immuneACCESS table contains in-frame sequences only and omits some clones. Under half of the omission traces to an unresolved V gene where checked; the cause of the rest is unknown. V and J calls and clone size are those listed in that table; D and trimming were worked out from the DNA. The sample table shows roughly 200,000 clones, and roughly 80% are seen once. The ten largest clones represent approximately 10% of the sample.

Details on this clone: The antigen it binds to is not known. The input lacks base qualities; no much larger clone sits a single base away.

Material: peripheral blood. This TCR was sampled from a woman older than 75 with COVID-19, enrolled during active disease. Here the chain combines TRBV6-5 and TRBJ1-1, with the D segment identity uncertain. The nucleotide sequence reads TGTGCCAGCAGTCAGACGAGGTCTGAAGCTTTCTTT. Translated, it gives CASSQTRSEAFF.